Listed below are T cell receptor beta chains from one sample, sequenced in a study of shared clonotypes between healthy human individuals. The method was immunoSEQ multiplex PCR; TCRdb's version includes in-frame clones alone and lacks a portion of them. Counted here are approximately 2.1 million clones, about 92% occurring once; the ten biggest clones make up roughly 0.36%. Specimen: naive CD4+ T cells from PBMCs. Source of these receptors: a man younger than 35 in good health. Some clones in this sample may be carry-over from other donors' samples. Each CDR3 is given with its conserved first and last residue. D genes are given only for firm matches. The size entry is marked missing in some rows and otherwise reads once, few, many or a size class.

16	-	TRBV18	TRBJ2-5	TRBD1	CASSPEGQDHQETQYF	TGTGCCAGCTCACCAGAAGGACAGGACCACCAAGAGACCCAGTACTTC
13	once	TRBV28	TRBJ1-1	TRBD1	CASRVGGYTEAFF	TGTGCCAGCCGAGTAGGGGGCTACACTGAAGCTTTCTTT
12	-	TRBV7-9	TRBJ1-5	-	CASSLSSQPQHF	TGTGCCAGCAGCTTATCTAGCCAGCCCCAGCATTTT
14	once	TRBV28	TRBJ1-5	TRBD1	CASSVTGGNQPQHF	TGTGCCAGCAGTGTAACAGGGGGAAATCAGCCCCAGCATTTT
15	-	TRBV28	TRBJ1-1	TRBD1	CASSLSHPGQGEAFF	TGTGCCAGCAGTTTATCGCACCCCGGACAGGGGGAAGCTTTCTTT
13	-	TRBV2	TRBJ1-1	-	CASSRTANTEAFF	TGTGCCAGCTCGCGGACAGCTAACACTGAAGCTTTCTTT
17	-	TRBV15	TRBJ1-2	-	CATSREAWGTMDYGYTF	TGTGCCACCAGCAGAGAGGCCTGGGGGACTATGGACTATGGCTACACCTTC
18	once	TRBV28	TRBJ1-5	-	CASSLSLLVGPEGQPQHF	TGTGCCAGCAGTTTATCCCTTTTGGTTGGGCCGGAGGGCCAGCCCCAGCATTTT
13	-	TRBV7-2	TRBJ1-1	-	CASSTQKNTEAFF	TGTGCCAGCAGCACTCAAAAGAACACTGAAGCTTTCTTT
16	-	TRBV5-1	TRBJ1-4	-	CASSEGRLKGWEKLFF	TGCGCCAGCAGCGAAGGACGGCTAAAAGGGTGGGAAAAACTGTTTTTT
15	-	TRBV28	TRBJ1-1	-	CASTSEAGGHTEAFF	TGTGCCAGCACATCCGAGGCGGGGGGCCACACTGAAGCTTTCTTT
15	-	TRBV28	TRBJ1-5	-	CASSFAASRNQPQHF	TGTGCCAGCAGTTTTGCGGCCAGCCGCAATCAGCCCCAGCATTTT
15	-	TRBV4-1	TRBJ2-3	-	CASSQWEGALDTQYF	TGCGCCAGCAGCCAATGGGAAGGGGCGTTAGATACGCAGTATTTT
11	-	TRBV6-5	TRBJ2-1	-	CASSYPLIRFF	TGTGCCAGCAGTTACCCCCTGATCCGGTTCTTC
13	-	TRBV29-1	TRBJ2-3	TRBD1	CSVTTGKTDTQYF	TGCAGCGTCACGACAGGGAAGACAGATACGCAGTATTTT
17	once	TRBV15	TRBJ1-5	-	CATSKGYRAYSNQPQHF	TGTGCCACCAGCAAGGGGTACAGGGCTTATAGCAATCAGCCCCAGCATTTT
13	-	TRBV7-2	TRBJ2-4	-	CASSLARDNIQYF	TGTGCCAGCAGCTTAGCGAGGGATAACATTCAGTACTTC
12	-	TRBV30	TRBJ2-7	TRBD2	CAWTSGKYEQYF	TGTGCCTGGACTAGCGGGAAATACGAGCAGTACTTC
12	-	TRBV2	TRBJ2-3	-	CASRSDADTQYF	TGTGCCAGCAGATCGGATGCAGATACGCAGTATTTT
16	-	TRBV28	TRBJ2-3	TRBD2	CASRPRDYPSTDTQYF	TGCGCCAGCAGGCCTCGGGACTACCCCAGCACAGATACGCAGTATTTT
14	-	TRBV29-1	TRBJ1-1	TRBD1	CSVEAKGARTEAFF	TGCAGCGTTGAAGCTAAGGGGGCTCGGACTGAAGCTTTCTTT
13	-	TRBV5-4	TRBJ2-7	-	CASSHTASYEQYF	TGTGCCAGCAGCCACACAGCGTCCTACGAGCAGTACTTC
11	few	TRBV2	TRBJ1-2	-	CASSIEGGYTF	TGTGCCAGCAGTATAGAAGGGGGCTACACCTTC
13	-	TRBV7-9	TRBJ1-2	-	CASSLVYGEGYTF	TGTGCCAGCAGCTTAGTTTACGGGGAAGGCTACACCTTC